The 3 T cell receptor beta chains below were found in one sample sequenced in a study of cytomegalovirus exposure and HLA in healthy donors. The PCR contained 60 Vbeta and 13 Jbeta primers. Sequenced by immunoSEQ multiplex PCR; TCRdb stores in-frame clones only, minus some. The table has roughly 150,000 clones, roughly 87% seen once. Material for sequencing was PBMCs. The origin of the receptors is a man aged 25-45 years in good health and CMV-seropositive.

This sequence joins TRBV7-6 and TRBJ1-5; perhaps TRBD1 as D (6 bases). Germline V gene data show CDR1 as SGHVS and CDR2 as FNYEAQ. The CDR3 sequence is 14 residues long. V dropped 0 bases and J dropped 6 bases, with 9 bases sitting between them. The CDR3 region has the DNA TGTGCCAGCAGCTTAGCGGAAGGGGGTCAGCCCCAGCATTTT. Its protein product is CASSLAEGGQPQHF.

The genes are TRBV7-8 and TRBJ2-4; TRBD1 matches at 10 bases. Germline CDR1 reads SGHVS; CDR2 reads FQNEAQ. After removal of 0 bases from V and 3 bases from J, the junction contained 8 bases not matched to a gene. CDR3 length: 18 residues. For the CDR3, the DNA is TGTGCCAGCAGCTTAGCGTTCGTGGACAGGGGGATCAAAAACATTCAGTACTTC. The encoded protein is CASSLAFVDRGIKNIQYF. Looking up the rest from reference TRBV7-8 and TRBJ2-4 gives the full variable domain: GAGVSQSPRYKVAKRGQDVALRCDPISGHVSLFWYQQALGQGPEFLTYFQNEAQLDKSGLPSDRFFAERPEGSVSTLKIQRTQQEDSAVYLCASSLAFVDRGIKNIQYFGAGTRLSVL.

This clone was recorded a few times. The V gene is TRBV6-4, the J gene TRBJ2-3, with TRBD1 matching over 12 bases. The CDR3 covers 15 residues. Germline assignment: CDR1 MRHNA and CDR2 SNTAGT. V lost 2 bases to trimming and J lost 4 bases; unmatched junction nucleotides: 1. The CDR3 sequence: CASSDGTGGADTQYF. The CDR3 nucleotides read TGTGCCAGCAGTGACGGGACAGGGGGCGCAGATACGCAGTATTTT.